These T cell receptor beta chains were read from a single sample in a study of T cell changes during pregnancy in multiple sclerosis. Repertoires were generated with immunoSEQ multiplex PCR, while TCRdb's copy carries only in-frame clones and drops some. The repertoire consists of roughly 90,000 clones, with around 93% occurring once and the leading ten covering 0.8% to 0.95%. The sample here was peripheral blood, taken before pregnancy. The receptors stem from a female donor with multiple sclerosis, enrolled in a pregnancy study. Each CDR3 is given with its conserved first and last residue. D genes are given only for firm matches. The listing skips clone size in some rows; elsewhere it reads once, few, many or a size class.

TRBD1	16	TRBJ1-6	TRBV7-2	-	CASSDRASSYNSPLHF	TGTGCCAGCAGCGACAGGGCTAGCTCCTATAATTCACCCCTCCACTTT
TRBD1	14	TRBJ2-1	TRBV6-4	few	CASSDGQTGNEQFF	TGTGCCAGCAGTGATGGCCAGACAGGGAATGAGCAGTTCTTC
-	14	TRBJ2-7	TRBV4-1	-	CASSLQGLPYEQYF	TGCGCCAGCAGCCTGCAGGGATTACCCTACGAGCAGTACTTC
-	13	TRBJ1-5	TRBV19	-	CATGRGSNQPQHF	TGTGCCACGGGGAGGGGCAGCAATCAGCCCCAGCATTTT
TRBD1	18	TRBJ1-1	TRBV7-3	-	CASSLYAFTGVGGTEAFF	TGTGCCAGCAGCTTATATGCCTTCACAGGGGTGGGTGGCACTGAAGCTTTCTTT
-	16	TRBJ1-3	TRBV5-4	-	CASSFRGLLSGNTIYF	TGTGCCAGCAGCTTTCGTGGCCTGCTCTCTGGAAACACCATATATTTT
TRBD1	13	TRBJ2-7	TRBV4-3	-	CASSQVTGVEQYF	TGCGCCAGCAGCCAAGTTACAGGGGTCGAGCAGTACTTC
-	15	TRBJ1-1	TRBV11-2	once	CASSLFQGGRTEAFF	TGTGCCAGCAGCTTATTTCAAGGGGGAAGGACTGAAGCTTTCTTT
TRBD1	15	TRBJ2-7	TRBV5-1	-	CASSLSWDRSYEQYF	TGCGCCAGCAGCCTTTCATGGGACAGATCCTACGAGCAGTACTTC
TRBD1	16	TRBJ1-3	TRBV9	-	CASSPRTGDIGNTIYF	TGTGCCAGCAGCCCCAGGACAGGCGACATTGGAAACACCATATATTTT
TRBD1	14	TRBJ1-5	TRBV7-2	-	CASSSTGGWQPQHF	TGTGCCAGCAGCTCGACAGGGGGCTGGCAGCCCCAGCATTTT
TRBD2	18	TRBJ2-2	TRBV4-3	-	CASSQDLLAGGHTGELFF	TGCGCCAGCAGCCAAGACCTACTAGCGGGGGGCCACACCGGGGAGCTGTTTTTT
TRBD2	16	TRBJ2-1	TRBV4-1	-	CASKLRGLADDNEQFF	TGCGCCAGCAAGCTCCGGGGACTAGCGGATGACAATGAGCAGTTCTTC
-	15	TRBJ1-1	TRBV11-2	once	CASSAIQGLGTEAFF	TGTGCCAGCAGCGCTATTCAGGGATTAGGTACTGAAGCTTTCTTT
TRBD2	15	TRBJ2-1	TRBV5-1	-	CASSLGLAGVNEQFF	TGCGCCAGCAGCCTGGGACTAGCGGGGGTAAATGAGCAGTTCTTC
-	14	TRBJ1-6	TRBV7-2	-	CASSLQGPNSPLHF	TGTGCCAGCAGCTTACAGGGGCCGAATTCACCCCTCCACTTT
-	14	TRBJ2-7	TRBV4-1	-	CASSPRVVDYEQYF	TGCGCCAGCAGCCCTCGGGTGGTAGACTACGAGCAGTACTTC
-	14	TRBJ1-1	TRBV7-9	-	CASSIQGMNTEAFF	TGTGCCAGCAGTATACAGGGTATGAACACTGAAGCTTTCTTT
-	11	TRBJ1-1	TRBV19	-	CASTGRGEAFF	TGTGCCAGTACGGGGCGGGGGGAAGCTTTCTTT
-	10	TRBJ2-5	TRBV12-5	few	CASGGETQYF	TGTGCTAGTGGCGGGGAGACCCAGTACTTC
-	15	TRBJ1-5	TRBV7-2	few	CASSRGGPSNQPQHF	TGTGCCAGCAGCCGCGGCGGCCCCAGCAATCAGCCCCAGCATTTT
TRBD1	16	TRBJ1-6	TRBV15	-	CATSNGQGVSNSPLHF	TGTGCCACCAGCAATGGACAGGGGGTATCAAATTCACCCCTCCACTTT
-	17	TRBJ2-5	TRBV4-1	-	CASSPTASGLYQETQYF	TGCGCCAGCAGCCCAACTGCCAGCGGGCTGTACCAAGAGACCCAGTACTTC
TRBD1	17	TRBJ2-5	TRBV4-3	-	CASSQDYRGFSKETQYF	TGCGCCAGCAGCCAAGATTACAGGGGGTTCTCCAAAGAGACCCAGTACTTC
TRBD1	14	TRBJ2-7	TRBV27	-	CASSLKTGPYEQYF	TGTGCCAGCAGTTTAAAGACAGGGCCCTACGAGCAGTACTTC
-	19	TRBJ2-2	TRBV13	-	CASSPPGREARRNTGELFF	TGTGCCAGCAGCCCCCCCGGCAGGGAGGCACGAAGGAACACCGGGGAGCTGTTTTTT
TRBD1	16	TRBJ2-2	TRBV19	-	CASSTPGQGVAGELFF	TGTGCCAGTAGTACGCCGGGACAGGGGGTCGCCGGGGAGCTGTTTTTT
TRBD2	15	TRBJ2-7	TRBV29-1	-	CSVRSRLAEGYEQYF	TGCAGCGTCCGCTCAAGACTAGCGGAGGGGTACGAGCAGTACTTC
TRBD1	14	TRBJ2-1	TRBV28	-	CASSSDRGDNEQFF	TGTGCCAGCAGCAGCGACAGGGGCGACAATGAGCAGTTCTTC
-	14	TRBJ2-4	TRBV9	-	CASSGVGGFGIQYF	TGTGCCAGCAGCGGGGTGGGGGGTTTCGGCATTCAGTACTTC
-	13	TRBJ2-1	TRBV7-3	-	CASSPGISNEQFF	TGTGCCAGCAGCCCCGGGATTTCGAACGAGCAGTTCTTC